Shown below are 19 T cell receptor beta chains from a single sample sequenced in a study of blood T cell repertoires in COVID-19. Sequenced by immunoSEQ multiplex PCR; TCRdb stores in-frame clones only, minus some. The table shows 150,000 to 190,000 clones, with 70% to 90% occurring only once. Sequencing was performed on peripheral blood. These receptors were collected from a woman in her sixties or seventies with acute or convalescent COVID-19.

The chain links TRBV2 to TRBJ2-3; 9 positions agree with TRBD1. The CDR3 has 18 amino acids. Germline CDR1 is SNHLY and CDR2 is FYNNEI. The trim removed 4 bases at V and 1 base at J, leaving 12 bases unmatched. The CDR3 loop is CASSAIPGTGSGTDTQYF. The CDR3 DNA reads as TGTGCCAGCAGTGCAATTCCCGGGACAGGGAGCGGCACAGATACGCAGTATTTT.

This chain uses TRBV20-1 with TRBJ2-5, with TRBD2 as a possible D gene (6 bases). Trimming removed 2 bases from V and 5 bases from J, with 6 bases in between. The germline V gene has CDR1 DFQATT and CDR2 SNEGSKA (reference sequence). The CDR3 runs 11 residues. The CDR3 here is CSARSGETQYF. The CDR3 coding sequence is TGCAGTGCTAGAAGCGGGGAGACCCAGTACTTC.

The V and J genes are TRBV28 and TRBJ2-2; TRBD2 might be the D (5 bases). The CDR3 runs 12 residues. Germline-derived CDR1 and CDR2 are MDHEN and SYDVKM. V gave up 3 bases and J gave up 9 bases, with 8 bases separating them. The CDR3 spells CASSFPGRELFF. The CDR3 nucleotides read TGTGCCAGCAGTTTCCCGGGGAGGGAGCTGTTTTTT.

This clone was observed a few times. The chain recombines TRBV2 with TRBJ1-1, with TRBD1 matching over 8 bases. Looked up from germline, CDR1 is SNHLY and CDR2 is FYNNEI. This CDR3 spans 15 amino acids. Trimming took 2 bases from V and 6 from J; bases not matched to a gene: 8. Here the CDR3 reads CASSEPTGGSAEAFF. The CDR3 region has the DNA TGTGCCAGCAGTGAACCTACAGGGGGTTCCGCTGAAGCTTTCTTT.

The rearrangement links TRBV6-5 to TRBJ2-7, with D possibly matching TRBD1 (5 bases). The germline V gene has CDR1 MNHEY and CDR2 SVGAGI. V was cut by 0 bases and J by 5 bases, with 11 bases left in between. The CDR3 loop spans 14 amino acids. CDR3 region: CASSYSGQGNEQYF. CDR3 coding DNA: TGTGCCAGCAGTTACTCGGGGCAGGGTAACGAGCAGTACTTC.

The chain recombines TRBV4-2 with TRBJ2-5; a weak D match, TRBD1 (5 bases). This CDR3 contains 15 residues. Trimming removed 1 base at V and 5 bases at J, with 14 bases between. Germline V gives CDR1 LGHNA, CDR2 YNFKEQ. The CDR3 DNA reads TGTGCCAGCAGCCAAGGGGATGGGGCAACCGAGACCCAGTACTTC. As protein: CASSQGDGATETQYF.

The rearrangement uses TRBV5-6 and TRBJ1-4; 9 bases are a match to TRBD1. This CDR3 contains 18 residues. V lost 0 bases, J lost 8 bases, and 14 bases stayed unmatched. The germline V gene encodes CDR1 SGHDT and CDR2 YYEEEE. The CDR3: CASSLEGQGFSFPEKLFF. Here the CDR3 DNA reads TGTGCCAGCAGCTTGGAGGGACAGGGCTTTAGTTTTCCCGAAAAACTGTTTTTT.

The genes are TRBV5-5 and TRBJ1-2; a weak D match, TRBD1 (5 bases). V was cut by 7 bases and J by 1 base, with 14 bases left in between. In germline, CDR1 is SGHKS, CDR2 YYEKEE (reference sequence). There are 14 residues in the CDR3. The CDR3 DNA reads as TGTGCCAGCCATCCCCAGGGAATTAACTATGGCTACACCTTC. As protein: CASHPQGINYGYTF. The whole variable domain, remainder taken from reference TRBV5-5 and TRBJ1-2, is DAGVTQSPTHLIKTRGQQVTLRCSPISGHKSVSWYQQVLGQGPQFIFQYYEKEERGRGNFPDRFSARQFPNYSSELNVNALLLGDSALYLCASHPQGINYGYTFGSGTRLTVV.

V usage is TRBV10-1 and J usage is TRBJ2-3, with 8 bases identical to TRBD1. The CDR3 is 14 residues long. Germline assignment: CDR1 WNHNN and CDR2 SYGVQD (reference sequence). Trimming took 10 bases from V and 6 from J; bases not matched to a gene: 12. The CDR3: CATSPGTGRDTQYF. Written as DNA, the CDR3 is TGCGCCACCTCCCCCGGGACAGGAAGGGATACGCAGTATTTT.

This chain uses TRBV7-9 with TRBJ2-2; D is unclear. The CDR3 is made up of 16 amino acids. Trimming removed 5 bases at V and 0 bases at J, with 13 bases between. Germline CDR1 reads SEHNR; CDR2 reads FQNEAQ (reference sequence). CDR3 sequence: CASSHNTFSNTGELFF. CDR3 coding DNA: TGTGCCAGCAGCCACAACACCTTCTCGAACACCGGGGAGCTGTTTTTT. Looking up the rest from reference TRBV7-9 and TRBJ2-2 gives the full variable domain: DTGVSQNPRHKITKRGQNVTFRCDPISEHNRLYWYRQTLGQGPEFLTYFQNEAQLEKSRLLSDRFSAERPKGSFSTLEIQRTEQGDSAMYLCASSHNTFSNTGELFFGEGSRLTVL.

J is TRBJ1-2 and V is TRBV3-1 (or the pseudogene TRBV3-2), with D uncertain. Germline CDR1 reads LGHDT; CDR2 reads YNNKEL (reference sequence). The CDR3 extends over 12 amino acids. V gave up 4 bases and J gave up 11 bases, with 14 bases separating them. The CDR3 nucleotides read TGTGCCAGCAGCCGCCCTTTAGGCGGGTACACCTTC. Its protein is CASSRPLGGYTF.

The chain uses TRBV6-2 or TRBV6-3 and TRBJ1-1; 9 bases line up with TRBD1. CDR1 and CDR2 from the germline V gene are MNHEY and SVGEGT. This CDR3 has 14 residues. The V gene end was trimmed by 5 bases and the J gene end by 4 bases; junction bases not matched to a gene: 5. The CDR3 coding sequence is TGTGCCAGCAGTCCGGGACAGGGTGGCACTGAAGCTTTCTTT. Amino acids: CASSPGQGGTEAFF.

CDR3 sequence reads: CASRHSGNTEAFF. CDR3 nucleotide sequence: TGTGCCTCGCGTCATTCGGGGAACACTGAAGCTTTCTTT. The V gene is TRBV7-9, the J gene TRBJ1-1; D not certain. CDR3 length: 13 amino acids. Germline-derived CDR1 and CDR2 are SEHNR and FQNEAQ (reference sequence). Between the trimmed V and J ends, which lost 11 bases and 1 base, there was a span of 14 bases.

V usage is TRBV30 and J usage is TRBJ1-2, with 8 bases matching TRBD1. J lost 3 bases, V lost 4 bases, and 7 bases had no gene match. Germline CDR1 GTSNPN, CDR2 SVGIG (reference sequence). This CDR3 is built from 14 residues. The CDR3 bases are TGTGCCTGGACCCGACAGGGGACCCACTATGGCTACACCTTC. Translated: CAWTRQGTHYGYTF.

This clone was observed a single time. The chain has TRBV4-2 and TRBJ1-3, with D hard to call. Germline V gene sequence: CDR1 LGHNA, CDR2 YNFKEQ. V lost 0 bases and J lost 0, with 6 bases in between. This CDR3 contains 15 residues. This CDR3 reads CASSQDTGSGNTIYF. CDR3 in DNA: TGTGCCAGCAGCCAAGATACGGGCTCTGGAAACACCATATATTTT.

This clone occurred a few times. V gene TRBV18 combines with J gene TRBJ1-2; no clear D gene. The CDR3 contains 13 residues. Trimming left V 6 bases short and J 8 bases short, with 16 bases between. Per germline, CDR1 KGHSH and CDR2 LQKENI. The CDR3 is CASSTVGGLGYTF. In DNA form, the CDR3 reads TGTGCCAGCTCGACCGTTGGAGGCCTGGGCTACACCTTC.

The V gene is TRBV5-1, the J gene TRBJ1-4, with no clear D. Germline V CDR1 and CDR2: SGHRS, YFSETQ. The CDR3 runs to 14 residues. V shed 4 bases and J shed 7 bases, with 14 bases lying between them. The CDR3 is CASSKDLRGEKLFF. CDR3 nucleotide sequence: TGCGCCAGCAGCAAGGACCTCCGGGGTGAAAAACTGTTTTTT.

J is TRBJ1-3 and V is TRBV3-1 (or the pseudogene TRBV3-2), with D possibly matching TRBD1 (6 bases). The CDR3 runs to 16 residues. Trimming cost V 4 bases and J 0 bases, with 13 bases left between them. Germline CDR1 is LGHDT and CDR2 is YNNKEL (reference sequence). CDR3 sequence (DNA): TGTGCCAGCAGCCCCACAGGGCCCCTCTCTGGAAACACCATATATTTT. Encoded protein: CASSPTGPLSGNTIYF.

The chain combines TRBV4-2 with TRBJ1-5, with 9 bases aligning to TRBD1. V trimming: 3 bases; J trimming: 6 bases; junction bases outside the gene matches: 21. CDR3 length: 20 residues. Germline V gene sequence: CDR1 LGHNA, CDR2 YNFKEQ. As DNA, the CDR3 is TGTGCCAGCAGCCAGGACGGGACGGGGACAGGGCCCGCCCGGTTTCAGCCCCAGCATTTT. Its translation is CASSQDGTGTGPARFQPQHF.